These 13 T cell receptor beta chains were all obtained from the same sample, sequenced in a study of blood T cell repertoires in COVID-19. The assay was immunoSEQ multiplex PCR, and TCRdb's table has in-frame clones only and misses some. This sample has about 170,000 clones, with approximately 74% found just once. Sample: peripheral blood. These receptors were collected from a woman aged 80 or older with acute or convalescent COVID-19.

The chain couples TRBV18 to TRBJ1-1; 7 bases align to TRBD1. The CDR3 is made up of 13 amino acids. V was clipped by 4 bases and J by 7 bases; unmatched bases: 6. The germline V gene has CDR1 KGHSH and CDR2 LQKENI. CDR3 region: CASSLDRDLEAFF. In DNA, the CDR3 is TGTGCCAGCTCACTAGACAGGGACCTTGAAGCTTTCTTT.

The chain joins TRBV5-1 to TRBJ1-2, with D maybe TRBD1 (5 bases). The CDR3 spans 15 residues. Trimming removed 4 bases from V and 3 bases from J, with 16 bases in between. The germline V gene has CDR1 SGHRS and CDR2 YFSETQ. CDR3 sequence reads: CASSPTGLQDYGYTF. CDR3 coding DNA: TGCGCCAGCAGCCCGACGGGACTCCAGGACTATGGCTACACCTTC.

This clone has a single count. The V call is TRBV7-2, the J call TRBJ2-1; no firm D call. V was cut by 7 bases and J by 4 bases, with 17 bases left in between. This CDR3 spans 15 amino acids. Germline CDR1 reads SGHTA; CDR2 reads FQGNSA. The chain's CDR3 is CASNPASSIYNEQFF. CDR3 sequence (DNA): TGTGCCAGCAATCCGGCTAGTTCTATTTACAATGAGCAGTTCTTC.

The chain links TRBV6-5 to TRBJ2-7; 8 bases match TRBD1. The CDR3 covers 14 residues. The V and J ends lost 6 bases and 0 bases, in that order; junction bases with no gene match: 4. Germline-derived CDR1 and CDR2 are MNHEY and SVGAGI. The CDR3 spells CASSRDRSSYEQYF. In nucleotides, the CDR3 is TGTGCCAGCAGCCGGGACAGGAGCTCCTACGAGCAGTACTTC.

Points on this clone: The sample contains more than one DNA sequence encoding this CDR3. This chain connects TRBV5-1 to TRBJ2-7, with D tentatively TRBD2 (5 bases). Germline CDR1 reads SGHRS; CDR2 reads YFSETQ. Between the trimmed V and J ends, which lost 1 base and 2 bases, there was a span of 7 bases. CDR3 size: 13 residues. This CDR3 reads CASSLSGTYEQYF. The CDR3 region has the DNA TGCGCCAGCAGCTTGAGCGGCACCTACGAGCAGTACTTC.

The table lists this clone with a few counts. The chain recombines TRBV19 with TRBJ1-2, with D possibly TRBD1 on 6 matching bases. Germline CDR1 reads LNHDA; CDR2 reads SQIVND (reference sequence). The V end was cut by 5 bases, the J end by 4 bases, with 14 bases between. The CDR3 spans 14 residues. In DNA form, the CDR3 reads TGTGCCAGTAGTGTTGGACAGACCTTCTATGGCTACACCTTC. Translated, it gives CASSVGQTFYGYTF.

This chain joins TRBV7-2 and TRBJ1-1, with 7 bases fitting TRBD1. After removal of 7 bases from V and 4 bases from J, the junction contained 9 bases not matched to a gene. The germline V gene encodes CDR1 SGHTA and CDR2 FQGNSA. The CDR3 has 14 amino acids. The CDR3 DNA sequence: TGTGCCAGCACCGTAACAGGGGCGCGCACTGAAGCTTTCTTT. It codes for CASTVTGARTEAFF.

V and J are TRBV28 and TRBJ2-7; D is perhaps TRBD2 (5 bases). Trimming shortened V by 2 bases and J by 2 bases, and 10 bases separated the two germline ends. Germline CDR1 reads MDHEN; CDR2 reads SYDVKM. The CDR3 contains 14 residues. CDR3 sequence: CASSLERVPYEQYF. CDR3 nucleotide sequence: TGTGCCAGCAGTTTAGAGAGGGTTCCCTACGAGCAGTACTTC.

The chain joins TRBV4-1 to TRBJ2-1, with 10 bases matching TRBD2. The CDR3 is made up of 17 amino acids. V gave up 4 bases and J gave up 9 bases; unmatched junction bases: 15. The germline CDR1 and CDR2 sequences are MGHRA and YSYEKL. The CDR3 DNA sequence: TGCGCCAGCAGCCGAGAGGAGCGGGAGGGCCGGAGGGGTGAGCAGTTCTTC. This gives the protein CASSREEREGRRGEQFF.

In its sample, this clone was seen a few times. The CDR3 reads CASSQDTAGVLSNEKLFF. The CDR3 DNA is TGCGCCAGCAGCCAAGATACGGCCGGGGTCCTTAGTAATGAAAAACTGTTTTTT. The V call is TRBV4-3, the J call TRBJ1-4; no firm D call. The CDR3 is 18 residues long. Trimming took 0 bases from V and 4 from J, leaving 18 bases between them. CDR1 and CDR2 (germline): LGHNA, YSLEER.

This chain joins TRBV6-2 or TRBV6-3 and TRBJ2-1; 10 positions match TRBD2. With V trimmed by 6 bases and J by 2 bases, 4 bases remained unmatched. This CDR3 spans 15 amino acids. Germline V gene lookup returns CDR1 MNHEY and CDR2 SVGEGT. The CDR3 sequence is CASSKREGAYNEQFF. The CDR3 nucleotides are TGTGCCAGCAGCAAGCGGGAGGGTGCCTACAATGAGCAGTTCTTC.

The rearrangement uses TRBV5-1 and TRBJ2-3, with D perhaps TRBD2 (6 bases). The CDR3 has 15 amino acids. Germline-derived CDR1 and CDR2 are SGHRS and YFSETQ. V was pared by 0 bases and J by 2 bases, with 10 bases between. CDR3 in DNA: TGCGCCAGCAGCTTGGCCCCTAGCGACACAGATACGCAGTATTTT. Its translation: CASSLAPSDTDTQYF.

This chain uses TRBV2 with TRBJ2-1; 8 bases fit TRBD1. This CDR3 is 14 amino acids long. Germline V gene data show CDR1 as SNHLY and CDR2 as FYNNEI. The junction had 5 bases not matched to a gene; V was cut back by 4 bases and J by 6 bases. The DNA of the CDR3 is TGTGCCAGCAGTGCAGAGGGACAGGCCAATGAGCAGTTCTTC. This codes for CASSAEGQANEQFF. Using reference TRBV2 and TRBJ2-1 for the parts outside the CDR3, the full variable domain is EPEVTQTPSHQVTQMGQEVILRCVPISNHLYFYWYRQILGQKVEFLVSFYNNEISEKSEIFDDQFSVERPDGSNFTLKIRSTKLEDSAMYFCASSAEGQANEQFFGPGTRLTVL.